This is a list of T cell receptor beta chains from one sample in a study of regulatory T cells in long-lasting Graves disease. Each CDR3 protein is one row after TCRdb ran MiXCR on the multiplex PCR reads. The table shows more than 300,000 distinct CDR3 sequences, with about 12% occurring only once. The same sample was also studied in work on T cells in Graves' hyperthyroidism and ophthalmopathy.

The source was peripheral blood mononuclear cells (PBMCs), collected at new diagnosis, from a patient treated with antithyroid drugs. These receptor sequences come from a woman aged 18 to 35 with Graves disease. CDR3s include the opening cysteine and the closing phenylalanine or tryptophan. Each record gives: V gene, clone size, J gene, D gene, CDR3 protein, CDR3 DNA. D genes are given only for firm matches. Only part of the rows carry a size: once, few, many, or a class if the clone is expanded.

>TRBV6-1|few|TRBJ1-3|-
CASSVTGNSGNTIYF
TGTGCCAGCAGTGTTACAGGGAACTCTGGAAACACCATATATTTT
>TRBV29-1|few|TRBJ2-7|-
CSGGQGSYEQYF
TGCAGTGGGGGGCAGGGGAGCTACGAGCAGTACTTC
>TRBV27|many|TRBJ2-3|-
CASSLSLLGLLPRPTDTQYF
TGTGCCAGCAGTTTATCGCTCCTGGGCTTACTACCGCGACCCACAGATACGCAGTATTTT
>TRBV5-4|-|TRBJ2-6|-
CASSSGRSGANVLTF
TGTGCCAGCAGTTCCGGGCGGTCTGGGGCCAACGTCCTGACTTTC
>TRBV6-2/TRBV6-3|many|TRBJ2-2|-
CASSEGSEGELFF
TGTGCCAGCAGTGAAGGTTCAGAAGGGGAGCTGTTTTTT
>TRBV7-2|few|TRBJ1-6|-
CASSLDRLNSPLHF
TGTGCCAGCAGCTTAGACAGGCTTAATTCACCCCTCCACTTT
>TRBV29-1|few|TRBJ2-1|TRBD2
CSHSGGAYSSYNEQFF
TGCAGCCATAGCGGGGGGGCCTATAGTTCCTACAATGAGCAGTTCTTC
>TRBV4-2|few|TRBJ1-2|-
CASSQDGTGQYGYTF
TGTGCCAGCAGCCAAGATGGGACCGGACAGTATGGCTACACCTTC
>TRBV12-3/TRBV12-4|many|TRBJ1-1|-
CASSSRGFMNTEAFF
TGTGCCAGCAGTTCGAGAGGGTTCATGAACACTGAAGCTTTCTTT
>TRBV9|few|TRBJ2-5|TRBD2
CASSVTIAGEFGETQYF
TGTGCCAGCAGCGTAACGATAGCGGGGGAATTCGGTGAGACCCAGTACTTC
>TRBV2|many|TRBJ1-5|TRBD1
CASTEGARQPQHF
TGTGCCAGCACCGAGGGGGCTCGTCAGCCCCAGCATTTT
>TRBV7-2|many|TRBJ2-5|TRBD2
CASSLAQRGGETQYF
TGTGCCAGCAGCTTAGCCCAGCGGGGAGGGGAGACCCAGTACTTC
>TRBV7-2|many|TRBJ2-1|-
CASSPHSRTYNEQFF
TGTGCCAGCAGCCCCCATTCGCGGACCTACAATGAGCAGTTCTTC
>TRBV28|many|TRBJ1-3|TRBD1
CASSPLRGQGATGNTIYF
TGTGCCAGCAGTCCCTTAAGAGGACAGGGAGCTACTGGAAACACCATATATTTT
>TRBV15|few|TRBJ2-5|-
CATSREHQVTQYF
TGTGCCACCAGCAGAGAACATCAAGTCACCCAGTACTTC
>TRBV11-2|many|TRBJ2-5|TRBD2
CASSLRPGLAEETQYF
TGTGCCAGCAGCTTAAGACCGGGACTAGCGGAAGAGACCCAGTACTTC
>TRBV10-3|many|TRBJ2-7|TRBD1
CAIRTGVNSYEQYF
TGTGCCATCAGGACAGGGGTGAATTCCTACGAGCAGTACTTC
>TRBV11-2|many|TRBJ2-1|TRBD1
CASSLAGTDNNEQFF
TGTGCCAGCAGCTTAGCGGGGACAGACAACAATGAGCAGTTCTTC
>TRBV12-3/TRBV12-4|-|TRBJ2-3|TRBD2
CASKPGLALDTQYF
TGTGCCAGCAAACCGGGACTAGCTTTAGATACGCAGTATTTT
>TRBV6-1|many|TRBJ1-3|-
CASTEQGRGNTIYF
TGTGCCAGCACCGAACAGGGACGTGGAAACACCATATATTTT
>TRBV12-3/TRBV12-4|many|TRBJ1-2|-
CASTATIEGDYGYTF
TGTGCCAGCACCGCGACCATTGAAGGGGACTATGGCTACACCTTC
>TRBV18|many|TRBJ2-5|-
CASSPRRETQYF
TGTGCCAGCTCACCACGAAGGGAGACCCAGTACTTC
>TRBV4-3|few|TRBJ1-3|TRBD1
CASSGGGGFGNTIYF
TGCGCCAGCAGCGGGGGAGGGGGCTTCGGAAACACCATATATTTT
>TRBV6-5|many|TRBJ2-3|TRBD2
CASSLPGLALRNTDTQYF
TGTGCCAGCAGTTTACCGGGACTAGCCCTCAGGAACACAGATACGCAGTATTTT
>TRBV27|-|TRBJ1-5|-
CASSLSIGTFLYSNQPQHF
TGTGCCAGCAGTTTATCTATCGGGACATTCCTTTATAGCAATCAGCCCCAGCATTTT
>TRBV15|few|TRBJ1-5|-
CATSSPPSHQPQHF
TGTGCCACCAGCAGCCCCCCGAGCCATCAGCCCCAGCATTTT
>TRBV30|few|TRBJ1-6|TRBD1
CAWSDSLLPGGSYNSPLHF
TGTGCCTGGAGTGACTCACTTCTACCAGGGGGATCCTATAATTCACCCCTCCACTTT
>TRBV7-2|many|TRBJ1-5|-
CASSLDLANPQSQHF
TGTGCCAGCAGCTTAGATCTGGCCAATCCTCAGTCCCAGCATTTT
>TRBV12-5|-|TRBJ1-1|-
CASGLSLPNTEAFF
TGTGCTAGTGGTTTGTCTCTTCCGAACACTGAAGCTTTCTTT
>TRBV20-1|many|TRBJ2-7|TRBD2
CSASPAGEGRYEQYF
TGCAGTGCTTCCCCTGCGGGGGAGGGCCGGTACGAGCAGTACTTC
>TRBV13|few|TRBJ2-3|TRBD2
CASSAYGWLGNPGTSGSKTDTQYF
TGTGCCAGCAGCGCTTATGGGTGGTTGGGAAACCCCGGGACTAGCGGGAGTAAGACAGATACGCAGTATTTT
>TRBV6-2/TRBV6-3|many|TRBJ1-2|-
CASRTLYYGYTF
TGTGCCAGCAGAACCCTTTACTATGGCTACACCTTC